Listed below are T cell receptor beta chains from one sample, sequenced in a study of blood T cell repertoires in COVID-19. Clones were sequenced by immunoSEQ multiplex PCR, and TCRdb holds only the in-frame ones, with some missing. The top ten clones hold more than 9% of a sample with 200,000 to 250,000 clones, more than 65% of them seen once. The source material was peripheral blood. These receptors were obtained from a man in his fifties with active or convalescent COVID-19. Both conserved end residues are part of each CDR3. The D gene is left open where the match is weak. Size is stated for part of the rows, as once, few or many counts, or as a class when the clone is expanded.

D: TRBD1
size: NA
J: TRBJ1-1
V: TRBV6-5
DNA: TGTGCCAGCAGTTACGACAGGGAATTCATGAACACTGAAGCTTTCTTT
CDR3: CASSYDREFMNTEAFF

D: NA
size: few
J: TRBJ1-6
V: TRBV4-3
DNA: TGCGCCAGCAGCCAAGATCCAGGGGCTAATTCACCCCTCCACTTT
CDR3: CASSQDPGANSPLHF

D: TRBD1
size: NA
J: TRBJ1-2
V: TRBV3-1/TRBV3-2
DNA: TGTGCCAGCAGTCTAAGGACAGGGGGAGGCTACACCTTC
CDR3: CASSLRTGGGYTF

D: TRBD2
size: once
J: TRBJ2-7
V: TRBV5-1
DNA: TGCGCCAGCAGTGCCGGGACTAGTGACGAGCAGTACTTC
CDR3: CASSAGTSDEQYF

D: TRBD1
size: NA
J: TRBJ2-3
V: TRBV28
DNA: TGTGCCAGCAGTTACGGAGACAGGGGTGATACGCAGTATTTT
CDR3: CASSYGDRGDTQYF

D: NA
size: NA
J: TRBJ1-3
V: TRBV2
DNA: TGTGCCAGCAGTGTTACAGGGACTACTTACTCTGGAAACACCATATATTTT
CDR3: CASSVTGTTYSGNTIYF

D: NA
size: few
J: TRBJ1-6
V: TRBV5-1
DNA: TGCGCCAGCAGCTTGGACATCCAGAGGAATTCACCCCTCCACTTT
CDR3: CASSLDIQRNSPLHF

D: NA
size: NA
J: TRBJ2-3
V: TRBV7-2
DNA: TGTGCCAGCAGCCCAGGACCACGGGAGACAGATACGCAGTATTTT
CDR3: CASSPGPRETDTQYF

D: TRBD2
size: NA
J: TRBJ2-1
V: TRBV3-1/TRBV3-2
DNA: TGTGCCAGCAGCCGTCGAGGACTAGCGGGAAAAAGCTCCTACAATGAGCAGTTCTTC
CDR3: CASSRRGLAGKSSYNEQFF

D: TRBD2
size: NA
J: TRBJ2-5
V: TRBV7-2
DNA: TGTGCCAGCAGCTTACGCCCAAAGGGGAGCGGGAGGCGGGAGACCCAGTACTTC
CDR3: CASSLRPKGSGRRETQYF

D: NA
size: NA
J: TRBJ1-6
V: TRBV2
DNA: TGTGCCAGCAAGACCGAAGAGGGTTCACCCCTCCACTTT
CDR3: CASKTEEGSPLHF

D: NA
size: NA
J: TRBJ1-1
V: TRBV6-4
DNA: TGTGCCAGCAGCGACGTACCAGGGGAGACTGAAGCTTTCTTT
CDR3: CASSDVPGETEAFF

D: NA
size: few
J: TRBJ2-6
V: TRBV13
DNA: TGTGCCAGCAGCTTAACAGGGACCCTCTCTGGGGCCAACGTCCTGACTTTC
CDR3: CASSLTGTLSGANVLTF

D: NA
size: NA
J: TRBJ2-6
V: TRBV5-1
DNA: TGCGCCAGCAGCCGGGGACCGCAGGGGTCAGGGGCCAACGTCCTGACTTTC
CDR3: CASSRGPQGSGANVLTF

D: NA
size: few
J: TRBJ2-1
V: TRBV5-1
DNA: TGCGCCAGCAAGGAACAGGTAGACAATGAGCAGTTCTTC
CDR3: CASKEQVDNEQFF